This TCR beta chain emerged from a study of OX40 agonist ivuxolimab in advanced cancers. The CDR3 contains 13 residues. The germline V and J ends were trimmed by 8 bases and 3 bases, with 13 bases remaining between them. The germline V gene encodes CDR1 MNHNS and CDR2 SASEGT. Notes on this clone: What it recognizes is unknown.

TCRdb's table, derived via immunoSEQ multiplex PCR, lists solely in-frame clones and lacks some. The table shows tens of thousands of clones, with roughly 80% occurring only once. The study's findings and limits: Dose levels from 0.1 to 3.0 mg/kg saw CD4+ and CD8+ blood T cells expand clonally by week 6.

Sequencing used CD4+ or CD8+ T cells sorted from blood, obtained in a trial of the OX40 agonist ivuxolimab. V gene TRBV6-1 combines with J gene TRBJ1-1; D is unresolved. This receptor was identified in an adult with an advanced solid tumor such as melanoma, head and neck, liver or kidney cancer. The CDR3 is CASLKTWDTEAFF. CDR3 DNA sequence: TGTGCCAGCCTGAAAACTTGGGACACTGAAGCTTTCTTT.